This T cell receptor beta chain is drawn from a study of blood T cell repertoires in COVID-19. Study background: Collection of acute and convalescent COVID-19 samples took place in the United States, Italy and Spain. T cells, B-cell-depleted T cells, or PBMCs provided the cDNA or gDNA that served as material.

Sequencing was performed with immunoSEQ multiplex PCR; in TCRdb, only in-frame clones are kept and a portion is missing. This repertoire shows some 430,000 clones, 90% found once; its top ten account for less than 0.75%. Participants were placed into cohorts based on the clinical history they reported. V gave up 8 bases and J gave up 2 bases, with 12 bases separating them. This CDR3 contains 14 residues. Germline assignment: CDR1 SNHLY and CDR2 FYNNEI. This TCR was sampled from a man between 18 and 29 years old who had recovered from COVID-19. The J gene is TRBJ2-2, the V gene TRBV2; D unresolved. The sample was PBMCs or T cells enriched from blood (not recorded which). The CDR3 loop is CASDFSENTGELFF. CDR3 DNA sequence: TGTGCCAGCGATTTTTCAGAAAACACCGGGGAGCTGTTTTTT.